The 3 T cell receptor beta chains presented below share a single source sample, sequenced in a study of T-cell memory formation after mild COVID-19. In TCRdb, the 5' RACE reads were re-called with MiXCR into one record per CDR3 protein. The table records approximately 52,000 distinct CDR3 sequences, 9.3% of them present only once. What was sequenced was PBMCs or a T cell subset sorted from them (not recorded which). These receptors originate from an adult woman who had mild COVID-19 (a few samples of this study predate the infection). Cell type and time point are not known.

Here the CDR3 reads CASRQPGDSGNTIYF. Here the CDR3 DNA reads TGCGCCAGCAGACAACCAGGGGACTCTGGAAACACCATATATTTT. The chain carries TRBV5-1 and TRBJ1-3; a weak D match, TRBD1 (6 bases). The CDR3 has 15 amino acids. Between the trimmed V and J ends, which lost 5 bases and 0 bases, there was a span of 12 bases. Germline V gene data show CDR1 as SGHRS and CDR2 as YFSETQ.

This sequence joins TRBV5-5 and TRBJ2-7; possible D gene TRBD2, 6 bases. The CDR3 sequence is 15 residues long. V was shortened by 0 bases and J by 1 base, with 11 bases between the two germline ends. Germline V gene lookup returns CDR1 SGHKS and CDR2 YYEKEE (reference sequence). The CDR3 region is CASSLGLVGSYEQYF. The CDR3 bases are TGTGCCAGCAGCTTGGGACTAGTGGGGTCCTACGAGCAGTACTTC.

V gene TRBV6-5 combines with J gene TRBJ2-5, with 8 bases fitting TRBD2. Germline V gene sequence: CDR1 MNHEY, CDR2 SVGAGI. The CDR3 runs 16 residues. Losses at the gene ends were 2 bases for V and 3 bases for J; bases not matched to a gene: 8. As DNA, the CDR3 is TGTGCCAGCAGTTACCTTAGCGGGAAGATTAAAGAGACCCAGTACTTC. It encodes CASSYLSGKIKETQYF.